This T cell receptor (beta chain) was recorded in a study of blood T cell repertoires in COVID-19. Background on the study: From T cells, B-cell-depleted T cells, or PBMCs came the material, which was cDNA or gDNA.

The CDR3 is 14 amino acids. Trimming took off 0 bases at V and 1 base at J, with 6 bases between the two ends. CDR1 is MNHEY, CDR2 SVGAGI, per germline. Study processing details: Cell counts per sample came from amplifying reference gene primers. Method: immunoSEQ multiplex PCR; TCRdb's copy keeps in-frame clones and lacks some. V, J and clone size reflect that table, while D and trimming were determined from the DNA. Among approximately 97,000 clones, approximately 86% were seen once, and the ten largest hold roughly 5.2%. Sequencing was performed on peripheral blood. The sequence was obtained from a woman aged 45-65 years with COVID-19, enrolled during active disease. The rearrangement joins TRBV6-5 to TRBJ1-1, with D possibly being TRBD1 (6 bases). CDR3 nucleotides: TGTGCCAGCAGTTACTCGGGGGCGAACACTGAAGCTTTCTTT. Translating gives CASSYSGANTEAFF.